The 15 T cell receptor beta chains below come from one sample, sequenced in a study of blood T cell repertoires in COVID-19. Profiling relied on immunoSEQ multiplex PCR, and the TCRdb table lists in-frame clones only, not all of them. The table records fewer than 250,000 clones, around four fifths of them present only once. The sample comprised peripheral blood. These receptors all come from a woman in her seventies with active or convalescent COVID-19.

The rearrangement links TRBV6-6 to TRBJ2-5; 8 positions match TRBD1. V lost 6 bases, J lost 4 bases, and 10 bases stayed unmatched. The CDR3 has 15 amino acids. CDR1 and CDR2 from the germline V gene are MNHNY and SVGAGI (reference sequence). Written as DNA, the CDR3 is TGTGCCAGCAGATCGTTGGACAGGGAGATAGAGACCCAGTACTTC. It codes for CASRSLDREIETQYF.

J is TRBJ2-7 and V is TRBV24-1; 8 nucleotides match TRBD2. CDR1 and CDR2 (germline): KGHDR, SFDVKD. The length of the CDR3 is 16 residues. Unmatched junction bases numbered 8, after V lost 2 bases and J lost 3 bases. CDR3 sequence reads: CATSDSTSGGDYEQYF. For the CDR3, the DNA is TGTGCCACCAGTGATTCTACAAGCGGGGGAGACTACGAGCAGTACTTC.

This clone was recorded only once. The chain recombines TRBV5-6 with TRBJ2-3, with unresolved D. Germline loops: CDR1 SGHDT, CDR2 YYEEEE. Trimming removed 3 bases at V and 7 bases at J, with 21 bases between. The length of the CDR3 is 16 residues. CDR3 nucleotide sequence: TGTGCCAGCAGCTCCTACCCCCGGGTAGAGTTACATACGCAGTATTTT. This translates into CASSSYPRVELHTQYF.

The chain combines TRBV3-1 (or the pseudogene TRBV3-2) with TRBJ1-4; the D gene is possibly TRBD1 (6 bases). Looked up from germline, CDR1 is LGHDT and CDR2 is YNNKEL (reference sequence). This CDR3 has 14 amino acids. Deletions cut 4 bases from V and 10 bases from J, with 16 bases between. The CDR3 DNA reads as TGTGCCAGCAGCCCACGCCAGGGGAACGGAAAACTGTTTTTT. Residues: CASSPRQGNGKLFF.

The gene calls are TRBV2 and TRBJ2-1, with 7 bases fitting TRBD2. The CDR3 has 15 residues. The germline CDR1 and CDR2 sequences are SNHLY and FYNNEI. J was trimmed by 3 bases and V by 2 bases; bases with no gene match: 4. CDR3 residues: CASSERGGLYNEQFF. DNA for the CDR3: TGTGCCAGCAGTGAACGCGGGGGACTCTACAATGAGCAGTTCTTC.

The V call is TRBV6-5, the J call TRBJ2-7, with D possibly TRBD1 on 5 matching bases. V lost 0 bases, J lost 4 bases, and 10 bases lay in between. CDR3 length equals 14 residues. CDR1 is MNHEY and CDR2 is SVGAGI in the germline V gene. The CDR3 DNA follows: TGTGCCAGCAGTTACTCTGGGGCTAGGTACGAGCAGTACTTC. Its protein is CASSYSGARYEQYF.

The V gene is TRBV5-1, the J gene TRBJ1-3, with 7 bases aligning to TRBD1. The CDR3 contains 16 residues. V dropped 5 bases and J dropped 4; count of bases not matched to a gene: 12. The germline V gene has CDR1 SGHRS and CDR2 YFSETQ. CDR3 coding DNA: TGCGCCAGCAGTTTTACACCCACAGGGGTAGGAAACACCATATATTTT. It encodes CASSFTPTGVGNTIYF.

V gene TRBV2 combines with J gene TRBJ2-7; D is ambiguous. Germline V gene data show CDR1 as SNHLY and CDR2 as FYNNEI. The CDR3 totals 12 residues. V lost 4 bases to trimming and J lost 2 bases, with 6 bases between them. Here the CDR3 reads CASSATAYEQYF. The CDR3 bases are TGTGCCAGCAGTGCAACAGCCTACGAGCAGTACTTC.

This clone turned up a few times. The CDR3 DNA sequence: TGTGCCAGCAGCCAAGATGACAGCTACTATGGCTACACCTTC. Translating it yields CASSQDDSYYGYTF. The chain carries TRBV3-1 (or the pseudogene TRBV3-2) and TRBJ1-2; D is perhaps TRBD1 (5 bases). V lost 0 bases, J lost 3 bases, and 8 bases lay in between. The CDR3 has 14 amino acids. CDR1 is LGHDT and CDR2 is YNNKEL in the germline V gene (reference sequence).

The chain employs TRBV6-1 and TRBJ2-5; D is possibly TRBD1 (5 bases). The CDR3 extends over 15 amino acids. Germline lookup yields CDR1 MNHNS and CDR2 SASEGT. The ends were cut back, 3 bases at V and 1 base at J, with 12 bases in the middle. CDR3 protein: CASSEQRGIQETQYF. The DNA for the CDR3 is TGTGCCAGCAGTGAGCAAAGGGGTATCCAAGAGACCCAGTACTTC.

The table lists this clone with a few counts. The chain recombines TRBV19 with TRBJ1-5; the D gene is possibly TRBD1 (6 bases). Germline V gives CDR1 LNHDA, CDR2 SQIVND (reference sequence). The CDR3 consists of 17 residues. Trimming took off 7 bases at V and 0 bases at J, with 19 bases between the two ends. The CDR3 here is CASKGGGAADSNQPQHF. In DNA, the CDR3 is TGTGCCAGTAAGGGGGGAGGGGCCGCCGATAGCAATCAGCCCCAGCATTTT.

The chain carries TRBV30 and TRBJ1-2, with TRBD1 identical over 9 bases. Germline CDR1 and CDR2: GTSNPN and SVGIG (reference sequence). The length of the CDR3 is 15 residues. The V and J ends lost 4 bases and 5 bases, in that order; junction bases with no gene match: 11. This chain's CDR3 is CAWIRSGTGRYGYTF. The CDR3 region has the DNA TGTGCCTGGATAAGGAGTGGGACAGGGAGATATGGCTACACCTTC.

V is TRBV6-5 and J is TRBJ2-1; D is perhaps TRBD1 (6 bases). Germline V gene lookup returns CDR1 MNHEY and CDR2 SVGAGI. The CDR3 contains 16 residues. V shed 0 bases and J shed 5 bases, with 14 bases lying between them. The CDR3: CASSYSWNRVDNEQFF. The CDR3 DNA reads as TGTGCCAGCAGTTACTCGTGGAACAGGGTAGACAATGAGCAGTTCTTC.

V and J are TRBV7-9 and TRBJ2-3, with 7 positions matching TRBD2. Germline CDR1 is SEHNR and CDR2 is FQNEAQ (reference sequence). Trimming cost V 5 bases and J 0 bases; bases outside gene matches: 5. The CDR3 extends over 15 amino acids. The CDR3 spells CASSTPGGSTDTQYF. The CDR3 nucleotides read TGTGCCAGCAGCACCCCGGGGGGTAGCACAGATACGCAGTATTTT.

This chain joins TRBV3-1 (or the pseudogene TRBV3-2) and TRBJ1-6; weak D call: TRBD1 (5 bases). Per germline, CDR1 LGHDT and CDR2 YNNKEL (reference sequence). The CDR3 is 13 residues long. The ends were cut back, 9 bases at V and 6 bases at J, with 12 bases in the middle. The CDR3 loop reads CASRQSLNSPLHF. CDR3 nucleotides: TGTGCCAGTAGACAGTCTCTTAATTCACCCCTCCACTTT.